A single sample gave rise to the 22 T cell receptor beta chains below, sequenced in a study of cytomegalovirus exposure and HLA in healthy donors. Vbeta (60) and Jbeta (13) primers were used in the PCR. TCRdb's copy holds only in-frame clones and misses some; the assay was immunoSEQ multiplex PCR. This sample has about 140,000 clones, with about 80% found just once. Sequencing used PBMCs. The receptors stem from a woman between 40 and 55 years old in good health and CMV-seronegative.

V gene TRBV28 combines with J gene TRBJ1-1; weak D call: TRBD1 (5 bases). The CDR3 is 14 amino acids. Germline V gene sequence: CDR1 MDHEN, CDR2 SYDVKM. The ends were cut back, 8 bases at V and 4 bases at J, with 17 bases in the middle. DNA of the CDR3: TGTGCCAGCTCCTCGGGGGAGTGGTCCACTGAAGCTTTCTTT. This encodes CASSSGEWSTEAFF.

The chain couples TRBV19 to TRBJ2-1; 11 positions match TRBD2. Germline values: CDR1 LNHDA, CDR2 SQIVND (reference sequence). The CDR3 is 17 amino acids. With V trimmed by 7 bases and J by 0 bases, 8 bases remained unmatched. The chain's CDR3 is CASKRLAGHSSYNEQFF. CDR3 in DNA: TGTGCCAGTAAGAGACTAGCGGGGCATAGCTCCTACAATGAGCAGTTCTTC.

V gene TRBV12-5 combines with J gene TRBJ2-2; D is uncertain. Germline assignment: CDR1 LGHNT and CDR2 FRNRAP. The CDR3 length is 13 residues. Trimming removed 4 bases at V and 2 bases at J, with 5 bases between. In nucleotides, the CDR3 is TGTGCTAGTGGTTGGCCAAACACCGGGGAGCTGTTTTTT. It encodes CASGWPNTGELFF. The full variable domain, its missing parts supplied by reference TRBV12-5 and TRBJ2-2, is DARVTQTPRHKVTEMGQEVTMRCQPILGHNTVFWYRQTMMQGLELLAYFRNRAPLDDSGMPKDRFSAEMPDATLATLKIQPSEPRDSAVYFCASGWPNTGELFFGEGSRLTVL.

This CDR3 is CASSLFAGLSNYGYTF. CDR3 nucleotide sequence: TGTGCCAGCAGCTTATTCGCGGGGTTGTCTAACTATGGCTACACCTTC. V usage is TRBV7-2 and J usage is TRBJ1-2; no clear D gene. Trimming cost V 2 bases and J 0 bases, with 13 bases left between them. Germline-derived CDR1 and CDR2 are SGHTA and FQGNSA. The CDR3 runs 16 residues. Complete variable domain (other parts from reference TRBV7-2 and TRBJ1-2): GAGVSQSPSNKVTEKGKDVELRCDPISGHTALYWYRQSLGQGLEFLIYFQGNSAPDKSGLPSDRFSAERTGGSVSTLTIQRTQQEDSAVYLCASSLFAGLSNYGYTFGSGTRLTVV.

The chain joins TRBV6-1 to TRBJ2-1; D may be TRBD2 (6 bases). The CDR3 length is 14 residues. Germline loops: CDR1 MNHNS, CDR2 SASEGT. V lost 5 bases, J lost 8 bases, and 16 bases lay in between. The CDR3 is CASSTTTSYHEQFF. Written as DNA, the CDR3 is TGTGCCAGCAGTACAACGACTAGTTATCATGAGCAGTTCTTC.

V usage is TRBV10-3 and J usage is TRBJ1-1; TRBD1 matches at 12 bases. CDR1 is ENHRY and CDR2 is SYGVKD in the germline V gene. CDR3 size: 18 residues. Trimming took 4 bases from V and 3 from J; bases not matched to a gene: 12. CDR3 amino acids: CAISGTPGQGALDTEAFF. CDR3 coding DNA: TGTGCCATCAGTGGTACCCCGGGACAGGGGGCGTTGGACACTGAAGCTTTCTTT.

V gene TRBV7-9 combines with J gene TRBJ2-7; 8 bases line up with TRBD2. Germline V gene lookup returns CDR1 SEHNR and CDR2 FQNEAQ (reference sequence). The V gene end was trimmed by 1 base and the J gene end by 0 bases; junction bases not matched to a gene: 5. The CDR3 has 16 amino acids. This CDR3 is CASSLVGGGYSYEQYF. In DNA, the CDR3 is TGTGCCAGCAGCTTAGTTGGCGGGGGGTACTCCTACGAGCAGTACTTC.

The chain has TRBV9 and TRBJ1-1, with TRBD1 matching 7 bases. From germline, CDR1 is SGDLS and CDR2 YYNGEE. This CDR3 comprises 17 residues. The trim removed 0 bases at V and 3 bases at J, leaving 11 bases unmatched. CDR3 residues: CASSVVQGLLKYTEAFF. The CDR3 DNA follows: TGTGCCAGCAGCGTAGTACAGGGGCTTCTCAAGTACACTGAAGCTTTCTTT.

DNA for the CDR3: TGCGCCAGCAGCCCCGCGGGGGCAACTAATGAAAAACTGTTTTTT. It yields the protein CASSPAGATNEKLFF. The chain links TRBV5-1 to TRBJ1-4; perhaps TRBD1 as D (5 bases). CDR1 and CDR2 from the germline V gene are SGHRS and YFSETQ. The CDR3 length is 15 residues. Trimming shortened V by 4 bases and J by 0 bases, and 10 bases separated the two germline ends.

This clone came up a few times. This chain connects TRBV5-1 to TRBJ2-7; no definite D call. The CDR3 has 13 residues. Trimming stripped 4 bases from V and 2 bases from J, with 10 bases between. In germline, CDR1 is SGHRS, CDR2 YFSETQ. In DNA form, the CDR3 reads TGCGCCAGCAGCATAACGTCGGCCTACGAGCAGTACTTC. Its protein product is CASSITSAYEQYF.

DNA of the CDR3: TGTGCCAGCAGCCCCCAGGTGGAAAGGGGTTCACCCCTCCACTTT. This gives the protein CASSPQVERGSPLHF. The chain joins TRBV7-2 to TRBJ1-6, with a weak D call TRBD1 (5 bases). Trimming took 5 bases from V and 9 from J, leaving 17 bases between them. This CDR3 is 15 amino acids long. Germline V CDR1 and CDR2: SGHTA, FQGNSA.

This chain links TRBV5-4 with TRBJ2-1; possible D gene TRBD2, 6 bases. The CDR3 has 15 residues. CDR1 and CDR2 (germline): SGHNT, YYREEE (reference sequence). V was pared by 4 bases and J by 6 bases, with 17 bases between. CDR3 loop: CASSLGGPVLNEQFF. CDR3 nucleotides: TGTGCCAGCAGCCTCGGAGGGCCGGTCCTCAATGAGCAGTTCTTC. The entire variable domain, with the rest obtained from reference TRBV5-4 and TRBJ2-1, is as follows: ETGVTQSPTHLIKTRGQQVTLRCSSQSGHNTVSWYQQALGQGPQFIFQYYREEENGRGNFPPRFSGLQFPNYSSELNVNALELDDSALYLCASSLGGPVLNEQFFGPGTRLTVL.

CDR3 region: CASQVTGRTEAFF. In nucleotides, the CDR3 is TGTGCCAGCCAAGTGACAGGGAGAACTGAAGCTTTCTTT. The V gene is TRBV5-6, the J gene TRBJ1-1, with 7 bases that match TRBD1. Germline CDR1 SGHDT, CDR2 YYEEEE. With 7 bases clipped from V and 5 bases from J, the junction kept 8 bases outside the gene matches. The CDR3 is 13 amino acids.

The V gene is TRBV5-1, the J gene TRBJ1-3, with D unresolved. Per the germline V gene, CDR1 is SGHRS and CDR2 is YFSETQ. The CDR3 runs 16 residues. Trimming pared 4 bases from V and 0 bases from J, leaving 14 bases between. The CDR3 coding sequence is TGCGCCAGCAGCGCCCAACTCCGCGTCTCTGGAAACACCATATATTTT. This translates into CASSAQLRVSGNTIYF.

The J gene is TRBJ2-5, the V gene TRBV7-6; D is perhaps TRBD2 (6 bases). V shed 3 bases and J shed 7 bases, with 18 bases lying between them. CDR1 is SGHVS, CDR2 FNYEAQ, per germline. There are 15 residues in the CDR3. The CDR3 nucleotides are TGTGCCAGCAGCTTGACCCGGGACTCCTCGCCGACCCAGTACTTC. Protein sequence: CASSLTRDSSPTQYF.

This clone was seen just once. This sequence joins TRBV5-4 and TRBJ1-5; a weak D match, TRBD1 (5 bases). The CDR3 has 14 amino acids. V lost 3 bases, J lost 9 bases, and 16 bases lay in between. Germline V CDR1 and CDR2: SGHNT, YYREEE (reference sequence). As DNA, the CDR3 is TGTGCCAGCAGCTCGGCGGGGGACCGGGGGCCCCAGCATTTT. This encodes CASSSAGDRGPQHF.

Only one count was recorded for this clone. The CDR3 protein is CASSVRDSGNTIYF. CDR3 in DNA: TGTGCCAGCAGCGTACGGGACTCTGGAAACACCATATATTTT. The J gene is TRBJ1-3, the V gene TRBV9; D not resolved. The CDR3 runs 14 residues. V shed 1 base and J shed 0 bases, with 5 bases lying between them. Germline V gene lookup returns CDR1 SGDLS and CDR2 YYNGEE.

V usage is TRBV13 and J usage is TRBJ2-7; TRBD2 is a possible D gene (7 bases). The V gene's germline CDR1 is PRHDT and CDR2 FYEKMQ (reference sequence). The V end was cut by 3 bases, the J end by 4 bases, with 13 bases between. The CDR3 length is 14 residues. The CDR3 region is CASSLSRGGYEQYF. The CDR3 bases are TGTGCCAGCAGCTTGAGCAGGGGAGGGTACGAGCAGTACTTC.

CDR3 nucleotide sequence: TGTGCCAGCAGTTCCCCGGGACAGCTACTTAACTATGGCTACACCTTC. Translating gives CASSSPGQLLNYGYTF. The V gene is TRBV6-5, the J gene TRBJ1-2, with 7 bases fitting TRBD1. J gave up 1 base and V 4 bases, and 9 bases lay outside the gene matches. Germline CDR1 and CDR2: MNHEY and SVGAGI. The CDR3 consists of 16 residues.

The CDR3 loop reads CASSVGLAKQETQYF. The CDR3 coding sequence is TGTGCCAGCAGCGTAGGACTAGCGAAACAAGAGACCCAGTACTTC. The V call is TRBV9, the J call TRBJ2-5, with TRBD2 matching over 8 bases. The CDR3 loop spans 15 amino acids. Losses at the gene ends were 0 bases for V and 2 bases for J; bases not matched to a gene: 3. Germline CDR1 reads SGDLS; CDR2 reads YYNGEE.

The chain combines TRBV25-1 with TRBJ2-7; 8 bases are a match to TRBD1. This CDR3 has 14 amino acids. Losses at the gene ends were 4 bases for V and 2 bases for J; bases not matched to a gene: 4. The germline gives CDR1 MGHDK, CDR2 SYGVNS. CDR3 sequence: CASSARGHPYEQYF. The DNA of the CDR3 is TGTGCCAGCAGTGCCAGGGGGCACCCCTACGAGCAGTACTTC.

The chain uses TRBV7-2 and TRBJ2-3, with 9 positions matching TRBD2. V gave up 0 bases and J gave up 4 bases; unmatched junction bases: 5. Germline V gene lookup returns CDR1 SGHTA and CDR2 FQGNSA. The CDR3 length is 16 residues. The CDR3: CASSLATGLASDTQYF. The DNA of the CDR3 is TGTGCCAGCAGCTTAGCGACGGGACTAGCTTCAGATACGCAGTATTTT.